What follows are 12 T cell receptor beta chains derived from one specimen sequenced in a study of cytomegalovirus exposure and HLA in healthy donors. 60 Vbeta and 13 Jbeta primers were used in PCR. TCRdb's table, derived via immunoSEQ multiplex PCR, lists solely in-frame clones and lacks some. The table shows some 140,000 clones, with over 75% occurring only once. The sequencing sample was made of PBMCs. Every receptor here comes from a woman aged 45-60 years in good health and CMV-seropositive.

Only one count was recorded for this clone. The chain couples TRBV28 to TRBJ2-7; 7 bases line up with TRBD1. The CDR3 has 12 residues. J lost 9 bases, V lost 7 bases, and 9 bases had no gene match. Germline CDR1 is MDHEN and CDR2 is SYDVKM. CDR3 sequence: CASTRDSQTQYF. DNA of the CDR3: TGTGCCAGCACCCGGGACAGCCAAACGCAGTACTTC.

The chain couples TRBV4-2 to TRBJ1-1, with a weak D call TRBD1 (5 bases). Deletions cut 10 bases from V and 1 base from J, with 19 bases between. Germline CDR1 reads LGHNA; CDR2 reads YNFKEQ. This CDR3 has 15 amino acids. The CDR3: CATQPGGTSNTEAFF. The DNA of the CDR3 is TGTGCCACTCAGCCGGGGGGGACCTCGAACACTGAAGCTTTCTTT.

The chain uses TRBV30 and TRBJ2-1; 8 bases map to TRBD2. The CDR3 covers 16 residues. CDR1 is GTSNPN and CDR2 is SVGIG in the germline V gene (reference sequence). Losses at the gene ends were 2 bases for V and 1 base for J; bases not matched to a gene: 7. This chain's CDR3 is CAWSYRGTRSYNEQFF. The CDR3 region has the DNA TGTGCCTGGAGTTATAGAGGGACTAGGTCCTACAATGAGCAGTTCTTC.

This chain links TRBV4-3 with TRBJ1-6; possibly TRBD1 for D (6 bases). The germline gives CDR1 LGHNA, CDR2 YSLEER. The germline V and J ends were trimmed by 0 bases and 13 bases, with 13 bases remaining between them. The CDR3 length is 14 residues. This CDR3 is CASSQETGLRPLHF. The CDR3 DNA reads TGCGCCAGCAGCCAAGAAACAGGGCTGAGGCCCCTCCACTTT.

The chain uses TRBV5-1 and TRBJ1-5; D may be TRBD1 (6 bases). CDR3 size: 16 residues. Germline lookup yields CDR1 SGHRS and CDR2 YFSETQ. Deletions cut 0 bases from V and 6 bases from J, with 16 bases between. CDR3 protein: CASSLDGRGVSQPQHF. CDR3 DNA sequence: TGCGCCAGCAGCTTGGACGGCAGGGGAGTAAGTCAGCCCCAGCATTTT.

This chain connects TRBV5-1 to TRBJ2-7; the match to TRBD2 covers 13 bases. CDR3 length: 18 amino acids. Germline assignment: CDR1 SGHRS and CDR2 YFSETQ. The J segment lost 5 bases and the V segment lost 0 bases, leaving 11 bases of the junction unmatched. The CDR3 sequence is CASSLGTSGGRLIHEQYF. The CDR3 DNA reads as TGCGCCAGCAGCTTGGGGACTAGCGGGGGCCGTCTTATACACGAGCAGTACTTC.

V is TRBV6-5 and J is TRBJ1-6; 8 nucleotides align to TRBD1. The trim removed 8 bases at V and 7 bases at J, leaving 7 bases unmatched. The CDR3 has 14 residues. Germline CDR1 and CDR2: MNHEY and SVGAGI. CDR3 nucleotide sequence: TGTGCCAGCGCCCTGGGACAGGCCAATTCACCCCTCCACTTT. Its translation: CASALGQANSPLHF.

V and J are TRBV6-5 and TRBJ2-1; D unresolved. Trimming cost V 0 bases and J 7 bases, with 16 bases left between them. This CDR3 comprises 16 residues. Germline V gene sequence: CDR1 MNHEY, CDR2 SVGAGI. The CDR3 bases are TGTGCCAGCAGTTACTCGAGGTCCAACGGCGCGAATGAGCAGTTCTTC. This encodes CASSYSRSNGANEQFF.

This clone has only a few counts. This chain joins TRBV7-9 and TRBJ2-7, with 7 bases aligning to TRBD1. V lost 3 bases, J lost 6 bases, and 11 bases stayed unmatched. This CDR3 has 15 amino acids. Germline CDR1 and CDR2: SEHNR and FQNEAQ (reference sequence). The CDR3 DNA is TGTGCCAGCAGCTTTCCCTTTGGACAGGAAGCCGAGCAGTACTTC. Residues: CASSFPFGQEAEQYF. Using reference TRBV7-9 and TRBJ2-7 for the parts outside the CDR3, the full variable domain is DTGVSQNPRHKITKRGQNVTFRCDPISEHNRLYWYRQTLGQGPEFLTYFQNEAQLEKSRLLSDRFSAERPKGSFSTLEIQRTEQGDSAMYLCASSFPFGQEAEQYFGPGTRLTVT.

V gene TRBV7-9 combines with J gene TRBJ1-2, with D perhaps TRBD1 (6 bases). The CDR3 loop spans 13 amino acids. The V gene's germline CDR1 is SEHNR and CDR2 FQNEAQ (reference sequence). V was shortened by 3 bases and J by 8 bases, with 13 bases between the two germline ends. The CDR3 loop is CASSFGQNSGYTF. CDR3 nucleotide sequence: TGTGCCAGCAGCTTCGGACAGAATAGCGGCTACACCTTC.

This rearrangement joins TRBV7-3 to TRBJ2-5; TRBD2 aligns across 13 bases. The CDR3 has 16 residues. Per the germline V gene, CDR1 is SGHTA and CDR2 is FQGTGA. V was clipped by 5 bases and J by 1 base; unmatched bases: 4. For the CDR3, the DNA is TGTGCCAGCAGCCGGGGACTAGCGGGGACCCAAGAGACCCAGTACTTC. Protein sequence: CASSRGLAGTQETQYF.

This chain connects TRBV10-3 to TRBJ1-1; no firm D call. From germline, CDR1 is ENHRY and CDR2 SYGVKD. This CDR3 has 13 amino acids. The germline V and J ends were trimmed by 4 bases and 5 bases, with 11 bases remaining between them. CDR3 bases: TGTGCCATCAGTGCAGACCCCGGGACTGAAGCTTTCTTT. This sequence encodes CAISADPGTEAFF.